These 22 T cell receptor beta chains were sequenced from one sample in a study of beta chain features in type 1 diabetes. Since all of the isolated RNA was reverse transcribed, expressed TCRB transcripts were what got sequenced. Using immunoSEQ multiplex PCR, the repertoire was profiled, and TCRdb retains in-frame clones only, with some absent. This table holds about 240,000 clones, 25% to 30% found once. Sequencing input: central memory CD4+ T cells from blood. Receptors originate from a man aged 25 to 40 in good health.

The chain recombines TRBV11-3 with TRBJ2-3; TRBD1 aligns across 7 bases. Germline trimming cut 3 bases from V and 0 bases from J; bases unmatched to any gene: 0. The CDR3 is 14 residues long. Germline lookup yields CDR1 SGHNT and CDR2 YENEEA. The CDR3 loop is CASSLTGSTDTQYF. The CDR3 DNA reads as TGTGCCAGCAGCTTGACAGGGAGCACAGATACGCAGTATTTT.

The chain links TRBV28 to TRBJ1-1, with D unclear. Trimming removed 6 bases from V and 0 bases from J, with 8 bases in between. Looked up from germline, CDR1 is MDHEN and CDR2 is SYDVKM. There are 13 residues in the CDR3. CDR3 sequence: CASSSSMNTEAFF. As DNA, the CDR3 is TGTGCCAGCAGCTCTTCTATGAACACTGAAGCTTTCTTT.

This clone was observed a few times. The V call is TRBV30, the J call TRBJ2-6, with 9 positions matching TRBD1. This CDR3 has 17 residues. Germline V lookup: CDR1 GTSNPN, CDR2 SVGIG (reference sequence). V trimming: 3 bases; J trimming: 3 bases; junction bases outside the gene matches: 9. In nucleotides, the CDR3 is TGTGCCTGGAGACCGACAGGGGGGAATAGTGGGGCCAACGTCCTGACTTTC. Translation: CAWRPTGGNSGANVLTF.

This clone was seen a few times. The V call is TRBV30, the J call TRBJ1-2, with 9 bases aligning to TRBD1. J was trimmed by 7 bases and V by 5 bases; bases with no gene match: 2. Germline CDR1 is GTSNPN and CDR2 is SVGIG (reference sequence). CDR3 length: 11 amino acids. CDR3 in amino acids: CAWGDRVGYTF. CDR3 in DNA: TGTGCCTGGGGGGACAGGGTTGGCTACACCTTC.

This clone showed up just a few times. Different DNA sequences within this sample yield the same CDR3. The rearrangement uses TRBV30 and TRBJ2-1; D is undetermined. Germline V gives CDR1 GTSNPN, CDR2 SVGIG (reference sequence). This CDR3 has 12 amino acids. V lost 0 bases to trimming and J lost 4 bases, with 4 bases between them. The CDR3 here is CAWSVRYNEQFF. CDR3 nucleotide sequence: TGTGCCTGGAGTGTACGATACAATGAGCAGTTCTTC.

This clone was seen a handful of times. V gene TRBV6-5 combines with J gene TRBJ2-3; TRBD2 matches 11 bases. CDR1 and CDR2 (germline): MNHEY, SVGAGI. The CDR3 sequence is 15 residues long. The trim removed 4 bases at V and 2 bases at J, leaving 2 bases unmatched. In nucleotides, the CDR3 is TGTGCCAGCAGTTCACTAGCGGGGGTCACAGATACGCAGTATTTT. The encoded protein is CASSSLAGVTDTQYF.

This chain uses TRBV4-1 with TRBJ2-3, with TRBD2 matching over 14 bases. Germline V gene sequence: CDR1 MGHRA, CDR2 YSYEKL. This CDR3 region has 18 residues. Trimming at V came to 0 bases and at J to 1 base, leaving 3 bases not matched to a gene. This chain's CDR3 is CASSQEPGLAGGTDTQYF. As DNA, the CDR3 is TGCGCCAGCAGCCAAGAACCGGGACTAGCGGGAGGCACAGATACGCAGTATTTT.

This clone has only a few counts. The chain uses TRBV29-1 and TRBJ1-5; possible D gene TRBD1, 6 bases. Looked up from germline, CDR1 is SQVTM and CDR2 is ANQGSEA. CDR3 size: 13 residues. Trimming cost V 7 bases and J 6 bases, with 16 bases left between them. For the CDR3, the DNA is TGCAGCGCTGCACAGGGAACCGGTCAGCCCCAGCATTTT. Amino acids: CSAAQGTGQPQHF.

This clone was observed a few times. Within the sample, other DNA sequences also encode this same CDR3. The CDR3 nucleotides are TGTGCCATCGGGGCTAGCGGCACAGATACGCAGTATTTT. Encoded protein: CAIGASGTDTQYF. The chain employs TRBV10-3 and TRBJ2-3; D may be TRBD2 (6 bases). There are 13 residues in the CDR3. Germline V CDR1 and CDR2: ENHRY, SYGVKD. Between the trimmed V and J ends, which lost 8 bases and 1 base, there was a span of 10 bases.

This clone has a count of ten or more. The rearrangement links TRBV19 to TRBJ2-1, with 12 bases that match TRBD2. CDR3 size: 15 residues. CDR1 is LNHDA, CDR2 SQIVND, per germline (reference sequence). The V and J ends lost 10 bases and 4 bases, in that order; junction bases with no gene match: 8. CDR3 nucleotide sequence: TGTGCCACCCGCCCCACTAGCGGGGGGTACAATGAGCAGTTCTTC. Translating it yields CATRPTSGGYNEQFF.

This chain connects TRBV29-1 to TRBJ2-5; a weak D match, TRBD2 (6 bases). The CDR3 loop spans 13 amino acids. Trimming took 7 bases from V and 3 from J, leaving 15 bases between them. Germline V lookup: CDR1 SQVTM, CDR2 ANQGSEA. The CDR3: CSEKVASEETQYF. CDR3 DNA: TGCAGCGAAAAGGTGGCTAGCGAAGAGACCCAGTACTTC.

The chain uses TRBV15 and TRBJ2-5, with D perhaps matching TRBD2 (5 bases). V was shortened by 1 base and J by 1 base, with 13 bases between the two germline ends. There are 16 residues in the CDR3. The V gene's germline CDR1 is LNHNV and CDR2 YYDKDF (reference sequence). The CDR3, as DNA: TGTGCCACCAGCAGAGGGGAACTCGCGGGCCAAGAGACCCAGTACTTC. It encodes CATSRGELAGQETQYF.

This clone was detected only a few times. The rearrangement uses TRBV5-6 and TRBJ2-1; TRBD1 aligns across 7 bases. Germline V gene data show CDR1 as SGHDT and CDR2 as YYEEEE. This CDR3 comprises 13 residues. Unmatched junction bases numbered 4, after V lost 2 bases and J lost 8 bases. CDR3 coding DNA: TGTGCCAGCAGCTTTACAGGGGTCTATGAGCAGTTCTTC. It specifies CASSFTGVYEQFF.

The rearrangement joins TRBV18 to TRBJ2-5, with D possibly TRBD1 on 6 matching bases. CDR1 is KGHSH and CDR2 is LQKENI in the germline V gene. Trimming removed 5 bases at V and 4 bases at J, with 14 bases between. This CDR3 has 14 amino acids. The CDR3 DNA follows: TGTGCCAGCTCAAGCAACCAGGGGCCAGAGACCCAGTACTTC. It codes for CASSSNQGPETQYF. Full variable domain (remainder filled in from reference TRBV18 and TRBJ2-5): NAGVMQNPRHLVRRRGQEARLRCSPMKGHSHVYWYRQLPEEGLKFMVYLQKENIIDESGMPKERFSAEFPKEGPSILRIQQVVRGDSAAYFCASSSNQGPETQYFGPGTRLLVL.

This clone was detected only a few times. Different DNA sequences within this sample yield the same CDR3. V and J are TRBV28 and TRBJ2-7; the D is unclear. V lost 1 base to trimming and J lost 0 bases, with 7 bases between them. CDR1 is MDHEN, CDR2 SYDVKM, per germline. CDR3 length: 14 residues. CDR3 residues: CASSLSGPSYEQYF. CDR3 bases: TGTGCCAGCAGTTTATCGGGCCCCTCCTACGAGCAGTACTTC.

The V call is TRBV7-6, the J call TRBJ2-2; the match to TRBD2 covers 8 bases. Germline CDR1 SGHVS, CDR2 FNYEAQ. Trimming at V came to 2 bases and at J to 1 base, leaving 3 bases not matched to a gene. CDR3 size: 16 residues. This chain's CDR3 is CASSLQAGVNTGELFF. CDR3 bases: TGTGCCAGCAGCTTACAAGCGGGAGTGAACACCGGGGAGCTGTTTTTT.

The J gene is TRBJ2-5, the V gene TRBV5-4, with 15 bases matching TRBD2. This CDR3 spans 17 amino acids. CDR1 SGHNT and CDR2 YYREEE come from the germline V gene (reference sequence). V gave up 4 bases and J gave up 0 bases; unmatched junction bases: 4. The CDR3 nucleotides are TGTGCCAGCAGCCGCGGACTAGCGGGGGGGAACCAAGAGACCCAGTACTTC. Protein sequence: CASSRGLAGGNQETQYF.

This clone was picked up a small number of times. V and J are TRBV28 and TRBJ2-2, with D possibly matching TRBD2 (5 bases). V lost 8 bases and J 1 base, leaving 5 bases between the germline ends. There are 12 residues in the CDR3. Germline V gene sequence: CDR1 MDHEN, CDR2 SYDVKM. The CDR3 protein is CASEGNTGELFF. DNA for the CDR3: TGTGCCAGCGAGGGGAACACCGGGGAGCTGTTTTTT.

This clone was found a few times. The chain combines TRBV5-1 with TRBJ1-2, with TRBD1 as a possible D gene (5 bases). The CDR3 extends over 14 amino acids. Germline CDR1 is SGHRS and CDR2 is YFSETQ. V shed 4 bases and J shed 1 base, with 11 bases lying between them. CDR3 coding DNA: TGCGCCAGCAGCCCTCGGGACCGTAACTATGGCTACACCTTC. This codes for CASSPRDRNYGYTF.

The rearrangement links TRBV6-5 to TRBJ2-5, with 7 positions matching TRBD1. Germline V gene lookup returns CDR1 MNHEY and CDR2 SVGAGI. This CDR3 has 13 amino acids. V shed 7 bases and J 5 bases; nucleotides not matched to a gene: 7. Written as DNA, the CDR3 is TGTGCCAGCAAGAAGACAGGGAGCGAGACCCAGTACTTC. Amino acids: CASKKTGSETQYF.

This clone was observed many times. The chain has TRBV11-2 and TRBJ2-2, with D hard to call. CDR3 size: 16 residues. The V gene's germline CDR1 is SGHAT and CDR2 FQNNGV. Trimming shortened V by 2 bases and J by 0 bases, and 10 bases separated the two germline ends. CDR3 region: CASSLSGSSNTGELFF. CDR3 DNA: TGTGCCAGCAGCTTATCCGGCAGCTCGAACACCGGGGAGCTGTTTTTT.

The chain joins TRBV11-2 to TRBJ2-4; 8 nucleotides line up with TRBD1. Looked up from germline, CDR1 is SGHAT and CDR2 is FQNNGV. Trimming removed 5 bases from V and 4 bases from J; junction bases left unmatched: 4. This CDR3 is 14 amino acids long. This chain's CDR3 is CASSQDRDKNIQYF. CDR3 nucleotides: TGTGCCAGCAGCCAGGACAGGGATAAAAACATTCAGTACTTC.